Below are 25 T cell receptor beta chains sequenced from a single sample in a study of T cells in Graves' hyperthyroidism and ophthalmopathy. It was RNA transcripts that yielded the amplified TCR beta CDR3 regions. First-round RT-PCR targeting the TCR CDR3 was performed with the HTBI primer set. TCRdb reprocessed the multiplex PCR reads with MiXCR, giving one entry per CDR3 protein. The sample shows roughly 500,000 distinct CDR3 sequences, approximately 48% of them seen only once. Sequences were obtained from peripheral blood or thyroid tissue (not recorded which). These receptors originate from an adult woman with Graves' disease, either hyperthyroidism or ophthalmopathy (not recorded which).

This clonotype came up a few times. The chain is built from TRBV7-9 and TRBJ2-7; D gene uncertain. V lost 3 bases and J 4 bases, leaving 4 bases between the germline ends. Germline CDR1 is SEHNR and CDR2 is FQNEAQ (reference sequence). This CDR3 spans 11 amino acids. The CDR3 sequence: CASSFEYEQYF. Here the CDR3 DNA reads TGTGCCAGCAGCTTCGAATACGAGCAGTACTTC.

CDR3 nucleotides: TGTGCCAGCAAGGGCGCCGGACCGCCTGGCCTTGAAAAACTGTTTTTT. Protein: CASKGAGPPGLEKLFF. The chain has TRBV9 and TRBJ1-4; D uncertain. There are 16 residues in the CDR3. V gave up 6 bases and J gave up 7 bases, with 22 bases separating them. The V gene's germline CDR1 is SGDLS and CDR2 YYNGEE.

This clonotype was observed once. V usage is TRBV28 and J usage is TRBJ1-5; D is unclear. The V end was cut by 4 bases, the J end by 4 bases, with 8 bases between. The CDR3 runs to 13 residues. Germline V gene lookup returns CDR1 MDHEN and CDR2 SYDVKM. CDR3 nucleotides: TGTGCCAGCAGTTCCCCGCCAAATCAGCCCCAGCATTTT. As protein: CASSSPPNQPQHF.

In the case of this clonotype: A much larger clonotype is one base distant, so this may be a read error. The V gene is TRBV20-1, the J gene TRBJ1-4, with D hard to call. This CDR3 is built from 12 residues. Trimming stripped 0 bases from V and 2 bases from J, with 1 base between. Germline V gives CDR1 DFQATT, CDR2 SNEGSKA (reference sequence). The CDR3 is CSARDTNEKLFF. The CDR3 DNA reads TGCAGTGCTAGAGATACTAATGAAAAACTGTTTTTT.

The V gene is TRBV4-1, the J gene TRBJ2-3; D is unresolved. V gave up 1 base and J gave up 2 bases, with 7 bases separating them. Germline V gene sequence: CDR1 MGHRA, CDR2 YSYEKL. This CDR3 is 14 amino acids long. In DNA form, the CDR3 reads TGCGCCAGCAGCCAAGTACCCCACACAGATACGCAGTATTTT. Its translation: CASSQVPHTDTQYF.

This clonotype was seen repeatedly, ten times or more. The V call is TRBV19, the J call TRBJ2-2, with 8 positions matching TRBD2. The CDR3 has 17 amino acids. Germline CDR1 LNHDA, CDR2 SQIVND (reference sequence). The junction had 12 bases not matched to a gene; V was cut back by 6 bases and J by 3 bases. The CDR3 nucleotides read TGTGCCAGTAGACCCGTATGGGCGGGAGGAGACACCGGGGAGCTGTTTTTT. It codes for CASRPVWAGGDTGELFF.

A single count supports this clonotype. The chain has TRBV24-1 and TRBJ2-5; 11 bases map to TRBD1. CDR3 size: 16 residues. Losses at the gene ends were 4 bases for V and 5 bases for J; bases not matched to a gene: 8. Germline-derived CDR1 and CDR2 are KGHDR and SFDVKD. The DNA of the CDR3 is TGTGCCACCAGTGACAGGGGGACAGGGGGATCTGAGACCCAGTACTTC. Its translation is CATSDRGTGGSETQYF.

This clonotype was seen repeatedly, ten times or more. The V call is TRBV19, the J call TRBJ1-2, with D possibly being TRBD1 (6 bases). This CDR3 spans 12 amino acids. Germline V gene data show CDR1 as LNHDA and CDR2 as SQIVND (reference sequence). Trimming removed 5 bases from V and 7 bases from J, with 11 bases in between. As DNA, the CDR3 is TGTGCCAGTAGTCCCCCAGGGGCTGGCTACACCTTC. This encodes CASSPPGAGYTF.

V usage is TRBV29-1 and J usage is TRBJ2-3; 8 bases agree with TRBD2. The germline V gene has CDR1 SQVTM and CDR2 ANQGSEA. After removal of 7 bases from V and 4 bases from J, the junction contained 13 bases not matched to a gene. The CDR3 is 15 residues long. CDR3 in DNA: TGCAGCGCTGAGGGTAGCGGGATAGGCGCAGATACGCAGTATTTT. It translates to CSAEGSGIGADTQYF.

There are many counts of this clonotype. The gene calls are TRBV15 and TRBJ1-4; no firm D call. This CDR3 has 13 amino acids. Germline V gives CDR1 LNHNV, CDR2 YYDKDF (reference sequence). V gave up 0 bases and J gave up 11 bases, with 10 bases separating them. CDR3 sequence (DNA): TGTGCCACCAGCAGAGATCGCGCAGATAAACTGTTTTTT. It yields the protein CATSRDRADKLFF.

In its sample, this clonotype was seen many times. The V gene is TRBV20-1, the J gene TRBJ1-5; the D gene is possibly TRBD1 (6 bases). This CDR3 comprises 16 residues. Germline CDR1 reads DFQATT; CDR2 reads SNEGSKA (reference sequence). Between the trimmed V and J ends, which lost 1 base and 0 bases, there was a span of 13 bases. CDR3 DNA: TGCAGTGCTAGAGTTTCGACAGGCCATAGCAATCAGCCCCAGCATTTT. It yields the protein CSARVSTGHSNQPQHF.

The gene calls are TRBV30 and TRBJ1-1, with D possibly matching TRBD1 (5 bases). This CDR3 region has 10 residues. Germline loops: CDR1 GTSNPN, CDR2 SVGIG (reference sequence). Trimming pared 5 bases from V and 10 bases from J, leaving 11 bases between. CDR3 DNA sequence: TGTGCCTGGTCCGGGGCTCGAGCTTTCTTT. This translates into CAWSGARAFF.

The chain uses TRBV29-1 and TRBJ2-3, with 9 bases identical to TRBD1. The germline gives CDR1 SQVTM, CDR2 ANQGSEA. Germline trimming cut 6 bases from V and 2 bases from J; bases unmatched to any gene: 9. This CDR3 has 15 amino acids. CDR3 region: CSVLGGTGNTDTQYF. DNA for the CDR3: TGCAGCGTCCTCGGGGGGACAGGGAACACAGATACGCAGTATTTT.

This clonotype was counted only a few times. The CDR3 region is CASSLYGTGVDEKLFF. The CDR3 DNA sequence: TGTGCCAGCAGCTTATATGGGACAGGGGTGGATGAAAAACTGTTTTTT. The J gene is TRBJ1-4, the V gene TRBV7-9; 10 bases line up with TRBD1. J lost 6 bases, V lost 2 bases, and 6 bases had no gene match. The CDR3 is made up of 16 amino acids. Germline V CDR1 and CDR2: SEHNR, FQNEAQ (reference sequence).

The chain couples TRBV7-2 to TRBJ2-7, with D unclear. V was cut by 3 bases and J by 2 bases, with 8 bases left in between. The CDR3 runs to 13 residues. Germline CDR1 reads SGHTA; CDR2 reads FQGNSA. The CDR3 is CASSFLATYEQYF. The CDR3, as DNA: TGTGCCAGCAGCTTTTTAGCAACCTACGAGCAGTACTTC.

Comments on this clonotype: A single base separates this from a much larger clone, so it may be a read error. The V and J genes are TRBV11-2 and TRBJ1-4; TRBD1 matches at 7 bases. V gave up 4 bases and J gave up 13 bases; unmatched junction bases: 9. Looked up from germline, CDR1 is SGHAT and CDR2 is FQNNGV. This CDR3 contains 13 residues. In DNA form, the CDR3 reads TGTGCCAGCAGCTCGGGACAGCTAAAGGGACTGTTTTTT. This gives the protein CASSSGQLKGLFF.

This clonotype has at least ten counts. The V call is TRBV5-1, the J call TRBJ1-2; 7 nucleotides agree with TRBD1. The ends lost 4 bases at V and 0 bases at J; junction bases unmatched: 9. The CDR3 length is 16 residues. CDR1 and CDR2 from the germline V gene are SGHRS and YFSETQ. The CDR3 spells CASSHGQVLTNYGYTF. The CDR3 DNA follows: TGCGCCAGCAGCCATGGACAGGTCCTAACTAACTATGGCTACACCTTC.

Points on this clonotype: As the CDR3 is not closed by the conserved phenylalanine or tryptophan, this likely results from a read error. Because the CDR3's place on the DNA is in doubt, the DNA is left out and the CDR3 is given as listed by TCRdb. The chain combines TRBV10-3 with TRBJ1-3. 10 amino acids form the CDR3, both terminal residues included. The germline V gene has CDR1 ENHRY and CDR2 SYGVKD. The CDR3 sequence is CAISPVPRPD.

This clonotype was recorded a few times. The gene calls are TRBV7-9 and TRBJ2-5, with D hard to call. Trimming shortened V by 5 bases and J by 5 bases, and 18 bases separated the two germline ends. The CDR3 spans 15 residues. Germline V gene sequence: CDR1 SEHNR, CDR2 FQNEAQ (reference sequence). The CDR3 coding sequence is TGTGCCAGCAGCCCCCACCAGTTGGCCGGGGAGACCCAGTACTTC. Translation: CASSPHQLAGETQYF.

This sequence joins TRBV29-1 and TRBJ1-6; 9 bases agree with TRBD1. The CDR3 spans 13 residues. Germline values: CDR1 SQVTM, CDR2 ANQGSEA. Trimming at V came to 6 bases and at J to 10 bases, leaving 7 bases not matched to a gene. DNA for the CDR3: TGCAGCGTGAGCCGGACAGGGGTCTCACCCCTCCACTTT. It specifies CSVSRTGVSPLHF.

This chain links TRBV20-1 with TRBJ2-6, with TRBD2 identical over 7 bases. The germline V gene encodes CDR1 DFQATT and CDR2 SNEGSKA (reference sequence). CDR3 length: 12 residues. The ends lost 3 bases at V and 8 bases at J; junction bases unmatched: 1. CDR3 amino acids: CSARSGTNVLTF. CDR3 coding DNA: TGCAGTGCTAGGAGCGGGACCAACGTCCTGACTTTC.

This clonotype was observed at least ten times. The CDR3 sequence is CSARVAPRQGETQYF. As DNA, the CDR3 is TGCAGTGCTAGAGTAGCGCCCCGGCAGGGGGAGACCCAGTACTTC. The rearrangement joins TRBV20-1 to TRBJ2-5; the D gene is possibly TRBD1 (6 bases). CDR3 length: 15 amino acids. Trimming cost V 1 base and J 5 bases, with 17 bases left between them. Per germline, CDR1 DFQATT and CDR2 SNEGSKA (reference sequence).

This clonotype was counted at least ten times. V and J are TRBV12-3 or TRBV12-4 and TRBJ1-5, with 9 positions matching TRBD1. The ends lost 6 bases at V and 3 bases at J; junction bases unmatched: 6. The CDR3 is made up of 15 amino acids. Here the CDR3 DNA reads TGTGCCAGCAGCTGGGGACAGGGCCACAATCAGCCCCAGCATTTT. This gives the protein CASSWGQGHNQPQHF.

This clonotype occurred a few times. This sequence joins TRBV29-1 and TRBJ2-5, with D possibly TRBD2 on 6 matching bases. Trimming pared 1 base from V and 4 bases from J, leaving 13 bases between. Germline-derived CDR1 and CDR2 are SQVTM and ANQGSEA. The CDR3 contains 14 residues. The CDR3 region has the DNA TGCAGCGTTGAAGGGGGAGGAAGGGGAGAGACCCAGTACTTC. Translated, it gives CSVEGGGRGETQYF.

J is TRBJ2-3 and V is TRBV7-2, with TRBD2 identical over 10 bases. The germline V gene encodes CDR1 SGHTA and CDR2 FQGNSA. CDR3 length: 15 residues. V gave up 5 bases and J gave up 3 bases; unmatched junction bases: 5. The CDR3 loop reads CASSQISGRTDTQYF. In DNA form, the CDR3 reads TGTGCCAGCAGCCAGATTAGCGGGAGGACAGATACGCAGTATTTT.